These 5 T cell receptor beta chains originate from one sample sequenced in a study of radiotherapy plus CTLA-4 blockade in lung cancer. The repertoire was sequenced with immunoSEQ multiplex PCR; TCRdb's copy has only in-frame clones and lacks some. The table records roughly 50,000 clones, approximately 80% of them present only once. The sequences come from peripheral blood, collected from a patient treated with radiotherapy plus ipilimumab. These receptors were obtained from a human donor with non-small cell lung cancer who had a partial response to radiotherapy plus ipilimumab.

The J gene is TRBJ2-7, the V gene TRBV6-1, with 12 bases aligning to TRBD2. CDR1 and CDR2 from the germline V gene are MNHNS and SASEGT. V was pared by 5 bases and J by 7 bases, with 6 bases of the junction left unmatched. The CDR3 totals 14 residues. Here the CDR3 reads CASSTGTSGFEQYF. DNA of the CDR3: TGTGCCAGCAGTACCGGGACTAGCGGGTTTGAGCAGTACTTC.

The chain joins TRBV6-5 to TRBJ2-3; 9 nucleotides agree with TRBD1. V was clipped by 5 bases and J by 1 base; unmatched bases: 4. The CDR3 has 15 residues. Germline V gene sequence: CDR1 MNHEY, CDR2 SVGAGI. The CDR3 nucleotides read TGTGCCAGCAGTCCGACAGGGGGTGGCACAGATACGCAGTATTTT. Translation gives CASSPTGGGTDTQYF.

Comments on this clone: One end of the junction varies from germline; a read error may be responsible. The rearrangement links TRBV29-1 to TRBJ1-3; 7 bases align to TRBD1. The germline V gene encodes CDR1 SQVTM and CDR2 ANQGSEA. The CDR3 has 12 residues. CDR3 in DNA: TGCAGCGTTGAAGATGGGGTACAGGGGACCGTCTTT. Amino acids: CSVEDGVQGTVF.

The V and J genes are TRBV9 and TRBJ1-5; TRBD1 matches 8 bases. The germline CDR1 and CDR2 sequences are SGDLS and YYNGEE. Trimming at V came to 1 base and at J to 5 bases, leaving 2 bases not matched to a gene. The CDR3 length is 14 residues. The CDR3 is CASSVSGGHQPQHF. CDR3 DNA sequence: TGTGCCAGCAGCGTATCAGGGGGCCATCAGCCCCAGCATTTT.

This clone has only one observation. The V and J genes are TRBV11-2 and TRBJ1-2; D ambiguous. V lost 5 bases and J lost 9, with 10 bases in between. The CDR3 spans 11 residues. Germline CDR1 is SGHAT and CDR2 is FQNNGV. CDR3 coding DNA: TGTGCCAGCAGCACCCGTGAGAGCTACACCTTC. Translation gives CASSTRESYTF.